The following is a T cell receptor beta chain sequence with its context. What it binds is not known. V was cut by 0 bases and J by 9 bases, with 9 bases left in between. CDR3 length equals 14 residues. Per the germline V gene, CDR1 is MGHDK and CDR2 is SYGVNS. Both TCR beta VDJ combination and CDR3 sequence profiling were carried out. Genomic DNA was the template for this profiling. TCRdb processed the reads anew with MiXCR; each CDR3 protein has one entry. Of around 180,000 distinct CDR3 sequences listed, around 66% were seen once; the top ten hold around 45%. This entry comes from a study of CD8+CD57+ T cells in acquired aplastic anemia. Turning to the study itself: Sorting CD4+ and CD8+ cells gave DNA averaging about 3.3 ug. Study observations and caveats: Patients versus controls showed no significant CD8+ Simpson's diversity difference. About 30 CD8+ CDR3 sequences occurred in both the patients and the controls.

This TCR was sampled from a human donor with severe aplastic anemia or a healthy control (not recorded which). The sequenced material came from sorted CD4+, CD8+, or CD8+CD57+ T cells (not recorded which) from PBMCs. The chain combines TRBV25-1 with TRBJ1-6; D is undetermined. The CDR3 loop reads CASSEYSQSSPLHF. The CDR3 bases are TGTGCCAGCAGTGAATATAGTCAGAGTTCACCCCTCCACTTT.